This T cell receptor beta chain was identified during a study of blood T cell repertoires in COVID-19. CDR1 is KGHSH and CDR2 is LQKENI in the germline V gene. This CDR3 contains 14 residues. Deletions cut 0 bases from V and 1 base from J, with 7 bases between. The table came from immunoSEQ multiplex PCR; TCRdb's copy has only in-frame clones and leaves some out. The sample shows about 260,000 clones, more than 70% of them seen only once. Sequencing input: PBMCs or T cells enriched from blood (not recorded which). This TCR came from a woman aged 35 to 49 with acute COVID-19. The chain combines TRBV18 with TRBJ2-7, with unresolved D. The CDR3 coding sequence is TGTGCCAGCTCACCACCTTCGTCGTCCTACGAGCAGTACTTC. This gives the protein CASSPPSSSYEQYF.